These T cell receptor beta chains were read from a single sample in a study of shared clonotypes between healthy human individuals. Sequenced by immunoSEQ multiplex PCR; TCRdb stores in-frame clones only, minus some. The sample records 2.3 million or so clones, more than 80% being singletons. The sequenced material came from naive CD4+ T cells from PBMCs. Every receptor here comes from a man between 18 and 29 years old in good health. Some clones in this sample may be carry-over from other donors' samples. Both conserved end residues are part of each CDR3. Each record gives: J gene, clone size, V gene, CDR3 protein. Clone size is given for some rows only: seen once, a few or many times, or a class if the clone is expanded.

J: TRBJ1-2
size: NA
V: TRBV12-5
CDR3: CASGFPPRTGRSYGYTF

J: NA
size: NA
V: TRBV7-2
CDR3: CASSFWGAQRYEQYF

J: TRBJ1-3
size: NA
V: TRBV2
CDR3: CASRSTVTGNTIYF

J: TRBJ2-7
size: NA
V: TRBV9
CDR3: CASSPDGLNYEQYF

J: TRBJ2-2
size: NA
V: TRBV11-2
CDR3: CASSPGLAYGELFF

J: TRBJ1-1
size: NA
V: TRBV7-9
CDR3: CASSLATGSGTEAFF

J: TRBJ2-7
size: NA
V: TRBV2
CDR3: CATRGGGQASYEQYF

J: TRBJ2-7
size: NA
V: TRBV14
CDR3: CASSRVDRQYTGEQYF

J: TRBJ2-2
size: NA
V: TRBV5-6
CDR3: CASSLWKGTVTNTGELFF

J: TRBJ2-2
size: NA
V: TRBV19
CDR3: CAGASGAGELFF

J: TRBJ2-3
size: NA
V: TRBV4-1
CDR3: CASSQTPGQGAKDTQYF

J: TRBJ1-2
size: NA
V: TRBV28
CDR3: CASSPGQELYGYTF

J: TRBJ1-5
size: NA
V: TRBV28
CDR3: CASSRGGSDQPQHF

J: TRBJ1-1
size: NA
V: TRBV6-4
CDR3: CASSEQGSTEAFF

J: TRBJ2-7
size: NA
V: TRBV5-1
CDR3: CASSPGTSGRFSYEQYF

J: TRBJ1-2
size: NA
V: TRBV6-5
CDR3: CASSYSDRGTYGYTF

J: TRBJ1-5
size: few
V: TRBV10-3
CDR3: CAISDRVSGNQPQHF

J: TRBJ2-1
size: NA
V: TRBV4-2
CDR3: CASSQDPRESGSVYNEQFF

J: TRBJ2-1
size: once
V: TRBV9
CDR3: CATSLAGGGEQFF

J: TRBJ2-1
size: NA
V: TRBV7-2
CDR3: CASSLPALSYNEQFF

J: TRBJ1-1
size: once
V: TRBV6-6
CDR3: CASSYAARNTEAFF

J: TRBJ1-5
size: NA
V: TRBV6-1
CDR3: CASSNTGVYNQPQHF

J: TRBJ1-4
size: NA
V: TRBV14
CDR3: CASSRRPGQGDEKLFF

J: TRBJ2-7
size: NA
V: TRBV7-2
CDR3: CASSFTSGRTEQYF

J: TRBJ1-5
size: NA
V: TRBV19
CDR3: CASSKDRDQPQHF

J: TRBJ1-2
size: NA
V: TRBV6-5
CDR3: CASTGQGGYGYTF

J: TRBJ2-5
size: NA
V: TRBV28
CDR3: CASSYGQETQYF

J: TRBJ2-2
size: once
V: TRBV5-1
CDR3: CASSLYRGTGELFF

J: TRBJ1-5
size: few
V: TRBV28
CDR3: CAGTGGEGMIGPQHF

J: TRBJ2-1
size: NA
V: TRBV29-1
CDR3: CSVDLSSASSYNEQFF

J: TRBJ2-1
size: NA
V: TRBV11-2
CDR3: CASSLAGSREQFF

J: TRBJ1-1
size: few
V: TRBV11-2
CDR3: CASSLAQSTEAFF

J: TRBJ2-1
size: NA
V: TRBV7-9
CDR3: CASSQGASGRDEQFF

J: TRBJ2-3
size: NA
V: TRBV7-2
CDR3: CASSYGAAGGPRDTQYF

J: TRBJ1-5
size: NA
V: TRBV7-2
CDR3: CASSLKGYSNQPQHF

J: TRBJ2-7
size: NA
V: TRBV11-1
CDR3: CASSLGNRGGEQYF

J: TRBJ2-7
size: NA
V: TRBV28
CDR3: CASSSPGQGYEQYF

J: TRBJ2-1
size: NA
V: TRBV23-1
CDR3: CASSRFGATSGSYNEQFF

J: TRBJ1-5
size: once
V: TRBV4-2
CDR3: CAAGQTNQPQHF

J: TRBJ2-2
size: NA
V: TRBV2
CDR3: CASSETSGELFF